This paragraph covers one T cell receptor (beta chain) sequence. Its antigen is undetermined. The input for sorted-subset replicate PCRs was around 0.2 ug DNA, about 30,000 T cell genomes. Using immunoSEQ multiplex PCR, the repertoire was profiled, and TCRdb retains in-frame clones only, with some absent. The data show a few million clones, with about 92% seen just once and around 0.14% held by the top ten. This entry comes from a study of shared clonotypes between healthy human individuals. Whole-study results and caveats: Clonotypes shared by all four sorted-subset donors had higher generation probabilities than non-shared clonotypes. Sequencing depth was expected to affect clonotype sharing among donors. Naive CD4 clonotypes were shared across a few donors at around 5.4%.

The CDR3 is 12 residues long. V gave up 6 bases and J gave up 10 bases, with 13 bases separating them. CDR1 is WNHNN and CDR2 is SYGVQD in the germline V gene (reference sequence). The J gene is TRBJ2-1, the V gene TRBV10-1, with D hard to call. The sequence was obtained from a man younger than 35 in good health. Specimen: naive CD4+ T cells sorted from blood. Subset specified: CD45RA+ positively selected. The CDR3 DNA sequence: TGCGCCAGCAGCCAAGGTTGGGGAGAGCAGTTCTTC. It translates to CASSQGWGEQFF.